This T cell receptor beta chain came from a study of Ad26.COV2.S vaccination and SARS-CoV-2 variants. Study details: Once or twice, 56 days apart, Ad26.COV2.S was delivered intramuscularly.

Treatment meaning: around 19 received Ad26.COV2.S at low or high dose, single or two shots; a few received placebo; per-sample allocation not given. At day 63 after the first vaccine or placebo injection, samples were drawn. CDR3 length: 17 amino acids. Germline V gives CDR1 SQVTM, CDR2 ANQGSEA. The ends lost 6 bases at V and 4 bases at J; junction bases unmatched: 17. This table comes from immunoSEQ multiplex PCR, and its TCRdb copy is limited to in-frame clones, with some not included. Of roughly 250,000 clones listed, 87% are singletons. The sample was peripheral blood, taken in a trial of Ad26.COV2.S vaccine versus placebo. The clonotype originates from a person aged 18-65 years who received the Ad26.COV2.S COVID-19 vaccine or a placebo. The chain combines TRBV29-1 with TRBJ2-2, with 7 bases fitting TRBD2. Here the CDR3 DNA reads TGCAGCGTAGGCCTAGCGGAGGGCCCTCGTGTCACCGGGGAGCTGTTTTTT. It translates to CSVGLAEGPRVTGELFF.